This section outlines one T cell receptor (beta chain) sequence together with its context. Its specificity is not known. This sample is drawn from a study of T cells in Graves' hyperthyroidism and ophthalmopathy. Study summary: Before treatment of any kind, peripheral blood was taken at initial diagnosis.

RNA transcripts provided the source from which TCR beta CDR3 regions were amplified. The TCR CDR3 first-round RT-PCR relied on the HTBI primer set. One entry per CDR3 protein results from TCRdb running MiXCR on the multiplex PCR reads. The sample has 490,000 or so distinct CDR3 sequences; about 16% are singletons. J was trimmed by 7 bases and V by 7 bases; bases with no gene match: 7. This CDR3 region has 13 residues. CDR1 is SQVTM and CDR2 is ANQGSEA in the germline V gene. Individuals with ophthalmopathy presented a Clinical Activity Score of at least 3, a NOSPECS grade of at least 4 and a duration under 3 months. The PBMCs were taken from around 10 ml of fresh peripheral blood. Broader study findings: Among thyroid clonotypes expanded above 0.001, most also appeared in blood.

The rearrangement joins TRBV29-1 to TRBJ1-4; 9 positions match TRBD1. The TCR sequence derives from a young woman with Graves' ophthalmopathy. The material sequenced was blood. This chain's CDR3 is CSGKQGAGEKLFF. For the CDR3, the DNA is TGCAGCGGAAAACAGGGGGCAGGTGAAAAACTGTTTTTT.